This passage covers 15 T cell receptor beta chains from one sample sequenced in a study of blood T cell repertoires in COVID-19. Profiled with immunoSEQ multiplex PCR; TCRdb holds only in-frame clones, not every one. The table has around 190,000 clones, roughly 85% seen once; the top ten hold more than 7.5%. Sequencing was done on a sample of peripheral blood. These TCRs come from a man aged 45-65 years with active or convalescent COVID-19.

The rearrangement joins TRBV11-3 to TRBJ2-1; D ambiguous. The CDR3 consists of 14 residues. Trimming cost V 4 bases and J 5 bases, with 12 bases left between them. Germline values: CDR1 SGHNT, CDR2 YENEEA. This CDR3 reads CASSSSFGDNEQFF. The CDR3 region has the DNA TGTGCCAGCAGCTCTTCGTTTGGAGACAATGAGCAGTTCTTC.

CDR3 coding DNA: TGCAGTGCTAGTTCAGGGTTTGGAATCGGAAACACCATATATTTT. Its protein product is CSASSGFGIGNTIYF. The chain is built from TRBV20-1 and TRBJ1-3; weak D call: TRBD1 (5 bases). This CDR3 is built from 15 residues. Looked up from germline, CDR1 is DFQATT and CDR2 is SNEGSKA (reference sequence). Trimming left V 3 bases short and J 4 bases short, with 16 bases between.

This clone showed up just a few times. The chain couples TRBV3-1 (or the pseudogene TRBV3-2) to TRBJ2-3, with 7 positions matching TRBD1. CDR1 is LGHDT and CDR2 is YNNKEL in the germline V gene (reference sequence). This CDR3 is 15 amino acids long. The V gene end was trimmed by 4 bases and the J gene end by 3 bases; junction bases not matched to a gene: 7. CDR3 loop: CASSRRQGRTDTQYF. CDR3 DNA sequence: TGTGCCAGCAGCCGGAGACAGGGTAGGACAGATACGCAGTATTTT.

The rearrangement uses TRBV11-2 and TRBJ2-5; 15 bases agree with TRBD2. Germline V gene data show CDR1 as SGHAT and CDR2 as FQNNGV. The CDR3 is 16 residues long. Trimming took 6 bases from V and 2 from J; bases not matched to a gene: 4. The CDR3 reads CASRAGTSGGQETQYF. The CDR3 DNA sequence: TGTGCCAGCAGGGCGGGGACTAGCGGGGGGCAAGAGACCCAGTACTTC.

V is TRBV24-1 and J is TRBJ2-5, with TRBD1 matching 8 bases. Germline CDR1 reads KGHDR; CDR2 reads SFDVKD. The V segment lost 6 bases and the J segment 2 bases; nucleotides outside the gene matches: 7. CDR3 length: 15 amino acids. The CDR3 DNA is TGTGCCACCAGTTCAGGGGGCGTAGGGCAAGAGACCCAGTACTTC. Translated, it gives CATSSGGVGQETQYF.

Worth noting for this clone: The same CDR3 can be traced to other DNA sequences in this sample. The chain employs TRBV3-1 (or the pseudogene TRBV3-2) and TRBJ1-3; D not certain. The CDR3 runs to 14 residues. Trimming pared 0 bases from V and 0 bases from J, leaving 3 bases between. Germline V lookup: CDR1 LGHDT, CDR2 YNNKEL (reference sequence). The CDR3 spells CASSQDNSGNTIYF. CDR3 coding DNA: TGTGCCAGCAGCCAAGACAACTCTGGAAACACCATATATTTT.

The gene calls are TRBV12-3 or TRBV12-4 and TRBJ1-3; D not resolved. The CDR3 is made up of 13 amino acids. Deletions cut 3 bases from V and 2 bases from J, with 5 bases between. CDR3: CASSFEAGNTIYF. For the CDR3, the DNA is TGTGCCAGCAGTTTTGAGGCTGGAAACACCATATATTTT.

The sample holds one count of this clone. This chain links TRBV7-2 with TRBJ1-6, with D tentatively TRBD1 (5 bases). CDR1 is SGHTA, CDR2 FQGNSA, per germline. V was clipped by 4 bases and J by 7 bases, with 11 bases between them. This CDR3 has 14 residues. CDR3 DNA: TGTGCCAGCAGCTCGGGACTTGGGAATTCACCCCTCCACTTT. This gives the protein CASSSGLGNSPLHF.

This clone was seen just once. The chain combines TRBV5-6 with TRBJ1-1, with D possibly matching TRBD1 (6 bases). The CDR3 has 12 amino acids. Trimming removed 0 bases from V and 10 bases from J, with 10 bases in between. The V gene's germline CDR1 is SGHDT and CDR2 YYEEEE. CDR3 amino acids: CASSLEQGLAFF. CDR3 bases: TGTGCCAGCAGCTTGGAACAGGGTTTAGCTTTCTTT.

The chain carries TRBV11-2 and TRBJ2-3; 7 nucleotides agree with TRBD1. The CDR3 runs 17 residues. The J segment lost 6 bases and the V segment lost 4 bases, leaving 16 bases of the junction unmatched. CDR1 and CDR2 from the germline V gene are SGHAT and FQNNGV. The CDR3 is CASSSQRAIGQADTQYF. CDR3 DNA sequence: TGTGCCAGCAGCTCACAACGGGCTATAGGACAGGCCGATACGCAGTATTTT.

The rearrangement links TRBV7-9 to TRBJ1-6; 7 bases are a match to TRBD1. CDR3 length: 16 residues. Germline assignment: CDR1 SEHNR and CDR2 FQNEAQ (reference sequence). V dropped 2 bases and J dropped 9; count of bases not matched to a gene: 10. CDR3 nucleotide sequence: TGTGCCAGCAGCTTAAGTTCCGCAGGGGGAGTTTCACCCCTCCACTTT. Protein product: CASSLSSAGGVSPLHF.

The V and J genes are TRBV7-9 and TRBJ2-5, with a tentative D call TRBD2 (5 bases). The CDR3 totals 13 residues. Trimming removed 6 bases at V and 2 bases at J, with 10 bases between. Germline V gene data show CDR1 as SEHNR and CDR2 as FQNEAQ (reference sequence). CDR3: CASRTNRQETQYF. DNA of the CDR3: TGTGCCAGCAGGACTAACCGACAAGAGACCCAGTACTTC.

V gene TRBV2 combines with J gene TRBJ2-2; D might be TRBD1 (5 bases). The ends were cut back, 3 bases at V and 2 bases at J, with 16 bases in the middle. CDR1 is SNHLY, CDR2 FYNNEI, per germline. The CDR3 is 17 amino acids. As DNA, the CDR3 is TGTGCCAGCAGTGAGGCCGGCAGGGCATTAAACACCGGGGAGCTGTTTTTT. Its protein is CASSEAGRALNTGELFF.

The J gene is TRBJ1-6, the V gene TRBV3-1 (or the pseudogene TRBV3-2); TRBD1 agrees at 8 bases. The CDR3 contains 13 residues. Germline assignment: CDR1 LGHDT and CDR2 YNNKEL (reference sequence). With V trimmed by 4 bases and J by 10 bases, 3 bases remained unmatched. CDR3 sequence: CASSRDRGSPLHF. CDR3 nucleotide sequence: TGTGCCAGCAGCCGAGACAGGGGCTCACCCCTCCACTTT.

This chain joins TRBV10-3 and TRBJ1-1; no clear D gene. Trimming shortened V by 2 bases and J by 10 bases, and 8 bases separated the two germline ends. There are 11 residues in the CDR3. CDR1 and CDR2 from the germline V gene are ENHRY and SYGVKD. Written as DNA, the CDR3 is TGTGCCATCAGTGAGGAGGTTGGAGCTTTCTTT. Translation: CAISEEVGAFF.